Listed below are T cell receptor beta chains from one sample, sequenced in a study of cytomegalovirus exposure and HLA in healthy donors. This table comes from immunoSEQ multiplex PCR, and its TCRdb copy is limited to in-frame clones, with some not included. Among 180,000 or so clones, 78% were seen once, and the ten largest hold approximately 2.6%. The sequencing sample was made of PBMCs. The receptors shown here come from a female donor in good health and CMV-seronegative. The CDR3 runs from the conserved cysteine through the conserved F or W. The D gene is left open where the match is weak. Clone sizes are given selectively: once, few, many, or a class where the clone is expanded.

V gene	clone size	J gene	D gene	CDR3 DNA	CDR3 protein
TRBV11-2	few	TRBJ2-1	.	TGTGCCAGCAGCTCCCCCAAAAGTGCAGTAGAGCAGTTCTTC	CASSSPKSAVEQFF
TRBV19	.	TRBJ1-3	.	TGTGCCAGTAGTATAGATTGGGGCAGCTCTGGAAACACCATATATTTT	CASSIDWGSSGNTIYF
TRBV12-5	.	TRBJ2-7	.	TGTGCTAGTGGTTCCCCTGGCCGGGGATCCTACGAGCAGTACTTC	CASGSPGRGSYEQYF
TRBV15	.	TRBJ1-2	TRBD1	TGTGCCACCAGCACCGGGACAGGGTCTGTAGCTAACTATGGCTACACCTTC	CATSTGTGSVANYGYTF
TRBV15	.	TRBJ2-7	TRBD2	TGTGCCACCAGCAGAGATTCCAAGACCTTAGCGGGAGGGCCTTCCTACGAGCAGTACTTC	CATSRDSKTLAGGPSYEQYF
TRBV5-1	.	TRBJ2-7	TRBD1	TGCGCCAGCAGCTGGGACCGGGACAGGCTTGACTTC	CASSWDRDRLDF
TRBV13	.	TRBJ2-7	.	TGTGCCAGCAGCTTCCAGCGGCGGATCTACGAGCAGTACTTC	CASSFQRRIYEQYF
TRBV25-1	few	TRBJ2-6	.	TGTGCCAGCAGTGAATACCCGGGTTCTGGGGCCAACGTCCTGACTTTC	CASSEYPGSGANVLTF
TRBV6-1	.	TRBJ1-5	TRBD1	TGTGCCAGCAGTGCCTCACCCCAGGGGGCGCGTGGTCAGCCCCAGCATTTT	CASSASPQGARGQPQHF
TRBV6-5	.	TRBJ1-2	.	TGTGCCAGCAGTTACTCGAACAGGGCCTACTATGGCTACACCTTC	CASSYSNRAYYGYTF
TRBV4-2	once	TRBJ2-2	TRBD2	TGTGCCAGCAGCCAAGGACAGGGACTAGCGGGAGTACGGACCGGGGAGCTGTTTTTT	CASSQGQGLAGVRTGELFF
TRBV27	.	TRBJ2-2	TRBD2	TGTGCCAGCAGTTTATCGGCCCTAGCGGGAGGGCCGACCGGGGAGCTGTTTTTT	CASSLSALAGGPTGELFF
TRBV7-9	.	TRBJ2-1	TRBD2	TGTGCCAGCAGCCTAGAGGGAGCGGGGGGTACTTACAATGAGCAGTTCTTC	CASSLEGAGGTYNEQFF
TRBV7-9	once	TRBJ1-1	.	TGTGCCAGCAGCGCCACAGGGTTGACTGAAGCTTTCTTT	CASSATGLTEAFF
TRBV7-2	.	TRBJ2-1	TRBD1	TGTGCCAGCAGCTTAGAGGGGGCTTTATACAATGAGCAGTTCTTC	CASSLEGALYNEQFF
TRBV5-1	.	TRBJ2-1	TRBD2	TGCGCCAGCAGCTTGGCTAGCGGGGGTTACAATGAGCAGTTCTTC	CASSLASGGYNEQFF
TRBV7-8	once	TRBJ1-2	.	TGTGCCAGCAGCCCTGGAGCAGGGTCTAACTATGGCTACACCTTC	CASSPGAGSNYGYTF
TRBV28	.	TRBJ2-5	.	TGTGCCAGCAGTTTGCGGGCAGGGGCCCTTTACTTC	CASSLRAGALYF
TRBV29-1	.	TRBJ1-2	TRBD1	TGCAGCGTTGAGGGACAGGGGATCTATGGCTACACCTTC	CSVEGQGIYGYTF
TRBV27	.	TRBJ2-7	TRBD2	TGTGCCAGCAGTTCCGGACTAGCGGGAGGCGAGCAGTACTTC	CASSSGLAGGEQYF
TRBV11-2	few	TRBJ1-1	TRBD1	TGTGCCAGCAGTCAAGGGACAGGGGGCGGATCAAGTATGGCTTTCTTT	CASSQGTGGGSSMAFF
TRBV7-9	.	TRBJ2-1	.	TGTGCCAGCAGCTTAGAGGGGGGGAATGAGCAGTTCTTC	CASSLEGGNEQFF
TRBV11-2	.	TRBJ2-2	.	TGTGCCAGCAGCCCAGGGTTTTTGGGGGGGGCCAACACCGGGGAGCTGTTTTTT	CASSPGFLGGANTGELFF
TRBV18	.	TRBJ1-5	TRBD1	TGTGCCAGCTCACTCGACAGGGGAGCCAATCAGCCCCAGCATTTT	CASSLDRGANQPQHF
TRBV5-4	.	TRBJ2-5	.	TGTGCCAGCAGCCCGGGGGGCAGCCAAGAGACCCAGTACTTC	CASSPGGSQETQYF
TRBV5-4	few	TRBJ2-1	TRBD2	TGTGCCAGCAGCTTGTGGGTAGCGGGAGGGCCGAACTACAATGAGCAGTTCTTC	CASSLWVAGGPNYNEQFF
TRBV4-1	.	TRBJ2-1	.	TGCGCCAGCAGCCTGACTAGTGGGTCCTACAATGAGCAGTTCTTC	CASSLTSGSYNEQFF
TRBV5-1	.	TRBJ2-2	.	TGCGCCAGCAGCTTGAGCCAGGGCTACACCGGGGAGCTGTTTTTT	CASSLSQGYTGELFF
TRBV30	few	TRBJ1-1	.	TGTGCCGTTTCTAGGAACACTGAAGCTTTCTTT	CAVSRNTEAFF
TRBV9	.	TRBJ2-1	TRBD2	TGTGCCAGCACGAAAACTAGCGGACTTAATGAGCAGTTCTTC	CASTKTSGLNEQFF
TRBV27	.	TRBJ1-6	.	TGTGCCAGCAGTTTACCAGCTAGCACAGGGAGCTCACCCCTCCACTTT	CASSLPASTGSSPLHF
TRBV2	.	TRBJ1-1	.	TGTGCCAGCAGTGACGTATACACTGAAGCTTTCTTT	CASSDVYTEAFF
TRBV9	once	TRBJ2-1	TRBD2	TGTGCCAGCAGCCCTTCTAGCGGGAGGATGAATGAGCAGTTCTTC	CASSPSSGRMNEQFF
TRBV6-1	.	TRBJ1-3	.	TGTGCCAGCAATACAGCAGGAAACACCATATATTTT	CASNTAGNTIYF
TRBV6-5	few	TRBJ1-1	TRBD1	TGTGCCAGCAGGGGACAGGGGGGCACTGAAGCTTTCTTT	CASRGQGGTEAFF
TRBV7-9	.	TRBJ1-1	.	TGTGCCAGCAGCTTAGCGGAGACAGGGAACACTGAAGCTTTCTTT	CASSLAETGNTEAFF
TRBV6-5	.	TRBJ1-1	.	TGTGCCAGCAGTTACTACGCCAGGGATAACACTGAAGCTTTCTTT	CASSYYARDNTEAFF
TRBV27	.	TRBJ2-7	TRBD2	TGTGCCAGCAGTGATACTAGCGGGGGGCCCTACGAGCAGTACTTC	CASSDTSGGPYEQYF
TRBV2	.	TRBJ2-7	TRBD2	TGTGCCAGCAGAGAAGGACTAGCGGGAATCGAGCAGTACTTC	CASREGLAGIEQYF
TRBV28	.	TRBJ1-1	TRBD1	TGTGCCAGCAGTGAGACAGGGGGCCGGAACACTGAAGCTTTCTTT	CASSETGGRNTEAFF
TRBV11-3	.	TRBJ1-2	TRBD1	TGTGCCAGCAGCACAGGGGGCATCCCCTATGGCTACACCTTC	CASSTGGIPYGYTF
TRBV28	few	TRBJ1-2	TRBD1	TGTGCCAGCACCGGATGGGGACAGAACTATGGCTACACCTTC	CASTGWGQNYGYTF
TRBV5-8	.	TRBJ2-1	.	TGTGCCAGCAGCTTGGACAGACACAATGAGCAGTTCTTC	CASSLDRHNEQFF
TRBV4-3	.	TRBJ2-3	.	TGCGCCAGCAGCCAAGGGTACGGCGGCTCCCCAGATACGCAGTATTTT	CASSQGYGGSPDTQYF
TRBV7-9	.	TRBJ2-1	.	TGTGCCAGCAGCGGCGACCCGACTAGTCCGATGGAGCAGTTCTTC	CASSGDPTSPMEQFF
TRBV18	.	TRBJ2-5	TRBD2	TGTGCCAGCTCACATGAAGGACTAGCTCAAGAGACCCAGTACTTC	CASSHEGLAQETQYF
TRBV18	.	TRBJ1-4	TRBD1	TGTGCCAGCTCACCGACAGGGACTAATGAAAAACTGTTTTTT	CASSPTGTNEKLFF
TRBV6-6	.	TRBJ2-1	TRBD2	TGTGCCAGCAGCTCCCTAGCGGGAGGGTACAATGAGCAGTTCTTC	CASSSLAGGYNEQFF
TRBV13	.	TRBJ2-3	.	TGTGCCAGCAGCCCGAGCAGGAGGGAAGGAGATACGCAGTATTTT	CASSPSRREGDTQYF
TRBV6-1	once	TRBJ1-3	TRBD1	TGTGCCAGCAGTGAAGTACAGGGGAACACCATATATTTT	CASSEVQGNTIYF
TRBV5-6	few	TRBJ2-1	TRBD2	TGTGCCAGCAGCTCCACCGGGACTAGTGTGATTGATGAGCAGTTCTTC	CASSSTGTSVIDEQFF
TRBV9	.	TRBJ1-1	TRBD1	TGTGCCAGCAGCTTCGCAGGGGGCTCGAACACTGAAGCTTTCTTT	CASSFAGGSNTEAFF
TRBV10-3	.	TRBJ2-3	TRBD2	TGTGCCATCGGGGGACTAGCGGGAGGTACAGATACGCAGTATTTT	CAIGGLAGGTDTQYF
TRBV18	.	TRBJ1-1	TRBD1	TGTGCCAGCTGCCTAGGACAGGGGAGCACTGAAGCTTTCTTT	CASCLGQGSTEAFF
TRBV28	few	TRBJ2-3	TRBD1	TGTGCCAGCAACAAACAGGGGCTCACAGATACGCAGTATTTT	CASNKQGLTDTQYF
TRBV19	.	TRBJ1-1	.	TGTGCCAGTAGTATTAGGGGGGGGGCGCTTACTGAAGCTTTCTTT	CASSIRGGALTEAFF
TRBV6-5	.	TRBJ1-4	.	TGTGCCAGCAGGGGCTACGCAACTAATGAAAAACTGTTTTTT	CASRGYATNEKLFF
TRBV4-3	.	TRBJ2-7	TRBD2	TGCGCCAGCAGCCTCCACCAGCGGGGGGCCTACGAGCAGTACTTC	CASSLHQRGAYEQYF
TRBV27	.	TRBJ2-2	.	TGTGCCAGCCGTACGGGCACCGGGGAGCTGTTTTTT	CASRTGTGELFF